The 17 T cell receptor beta chains given below trace back to one sample, sequenced in a study of T cell responses to AZD1222 COVID-19 vaccine. Profiled with immunoSEQ multiplex PCR; TCRdb holds only in-frame clones, not every one. The repertoire holds over 85,000 clones, with about four fifths as singletons. This material consisted of peripheral blood, taken 28 days after the second AZD1222 dose. These receptor sequences come from an adult who received the AZD1222 COVID-19 vaccine.

In this sample, this clone turned up once. The V and J genes are TRBV4-1 and TRBJ2-3, with 8 bases fitting TRBD2. The V and J ends lost 2 bases and 4 bases, in that order; junction bases with no gene match: 2. There are 14 residues in the CDR3. Germline loops: CDR1 MGHRA, CDR2 YSYEKL. The chain's CDR3 is CASSQLSGADTQYF. The CDR3 region has the DNA TGCGCCAGCAGCCAACTTAGCGGGGCAGATACGCAGTATTTT.

The J gene is TRBJ1-4, the V gene TRBV6-1; 11 bases map to TRBD1. This CDR3 comprises 15 residues. Germline loops: CDR1 MNHNS, CDR2 SASEGT. The V and J ends lost 2 bases and 7 bases, in that order; junction bases with no gene match: 3. This CDR3 is CASSEFGTGGEKLFF. CDR3 DNA sequence: TGTGCCAGCAGTGAATTCGGGACAGGGGGTGAAAAACTGTTTTTT.

This chain connects TRBV27 to TRBJ1-3, with TRBD1 matching 8 bases. The trim removed 6 bases at V and 4 bases at J, leaving 8 bases unmatched. The CDR3 loop spans 15 amino acids. CDR1 and CDR2 (germline): MNHEY, SMNVEV (reference sequence). The DNA of the CDR3 is TGTGCCAGCAGGTCTTCAGGGGGCGGCGGAAACACCATATATTTT. Protein: CASRSSGGGGNTIYF.

The CDR3 here is CASSASPGTTFNSPLHF. Here the CDR3 DNA reads TGCGCCAGCAGCGCGAGCCCCGGGACGACCTTTAATTCACCCCTCCACTTT. The V gene is TRBV5-1, the J gene TRBJ1-6; D is perhaps TRBD1 (5 bases). CDR3 size: 17 residues. Deletions cut 4 bases from V and 6 bases from J, with 20 bases between. The V gene's germline CDR1 is SGHRS and CDR2 YFSETQ.

The gene calls are TRBV4-1 and TRBJ2-7; 8 bases map to TRBD1. CDR1 and CDR2 (germline): MGHRA, YSYEKL. V shed 5 bases, J shed 3 bases, and the junction held 9 bases outside the gene matches. This CDR3 has 15 residues. CDR3 DNA: TGCGCCAGCAGCTCAGACAGGGGTCGATTCTACGAGCAGTACTTC. The encoded protein is CASSSDRGRFYEQYF.

V is TRBV6-5 and J is TRBJ1-2; perhaps TRBD1 as D (5 bases). With 6 bases removed from V and 4 bases from J, the gap between germline ends came to 12 bases. Germline V gene data show CDR1 as MNHEY and CDR2 as SVGAGI. This CDR3 spans 13 amino acids. For the CDR3, the DNA is TGTGCCAGCAGCGCCAGGGTTTTCTATGGCTACACCTTC. Translation gives CASSARVFYGYTF.

The V and J genes are TRBV16 and TRBJ2-6, with 8 bases fitting TRBD1. This CDR3 has 18 amino acids. Looked up from germline, CDR1 is KGHSY and CDR2 is FQNENV. V was clipped by 1 base and J by 3 bases; unmatched bases: 8. The CDR3 DNA reads TGTGCCAGCAGCCAATTCCCCCAGGGGGCAAATGGGGCCAACGTCCTGACTTTC. It yields the protein CASSQFPQGANGANVLTF. The variable domain in full, with the rest retrieved from reference TRBV16 and TRBJ2-6, is GEEVAQTPKHLVRGEGQKAKLYCAPIKGHSYVFWYQQVLKNEFKFLISFQNENVFDETGMPKERFSAKCLPNSPCSLEIQATKLEDSAVYFCASSQFPQGANGANVLTFGAGSRLTVL.

The chain carries TRBV7-8 and TRBJ2-2; TRBD1 or TRBD2 may be the D gene (5 bases each). Trimming cost V 6 bases and J 0 bases, with 11 bases left between them. Per germline, CDR1 SGHVS and CDR2 FQNEAQ. The CDR3 has 15 residues. The CDR3 is CASSWGTANTGELFF. The CDR3 region has the DNA TGTGCCAGCAGTTGGGGGACGGCGAACACCGGGGAGCTGTTTTTT.

The genes are TRBV12-3 or TRBV12-4 and TRBJ2-2; D unresolved. Trimming took off 3 bases at V and 11 bases at J, with 10 bases between the two ends. The CDR3 consists of 12 residues. CDR3 protein: CASSFGQIELFF. DNA of the CDR3: TGTGCCAGCAGTTTTGGGCAGATAGAGCTGTTTTTT.

The genes are TRBV3-1 (or the pseudogene TRBV3-2) and TRBJ2-6; D not resolved. From germline, CDR1 is LGHDT and CDR2 YNNKEL (reference sequence). V shed 8 bases and J shed 4 bases, with 12 bases lying between them. CDR3 size: 14 residues. CDR3 sequence: CASQKRTGANVLTF. In DNA form, the CDR3 reads TGTGCCAGCCAAAAGCGTACCGGGGCCAACGTCCTGACTTTC.

This chain links TRBV27 with TRBJ2-1; TRBD2 matches at 7 bases. The CDR3 covers 15 residues. Losses at the gene ends were 3 bases for V and 7 bases for J; bases not matched to a gene: 9. In germline, CDR1 is MNHEY, CDR2 SMNVEV (reference sequence). CDR3 DNA: TGTGCCAGCAGTTTCGCGGGAGCCTTGGGGAATGAGCAGTTCTTC. As protein: CASSFAGALGNEQFF.

V usage is TRBV6-5 and J usage is TRBJ1-1; D gene unclear. Germline V gene sequence: CDR1 MNHEY, CDR2 SVGAGI. There are 16 residues in the CDR3. Trimming cost V 0 bases and J 0 bases, with 11 bases left between them. In DNA form, the CDR3 reads TGTGCCAGCAGTTACTCGGCAGGAGTTATGAACACTGAAGCTTTCTTT. Translation: CASSYSAGVMNTEAFF.

This clone was seen only once. The rearrangement links TRBV24-1 to TRBJ2-1; D possibly corresponds to TRBD2 (5 bases). Trimming cost V 7 bases and J 9 bases, with 18 bases left between them. This CDR3 is 14 amino acids long. The V gene's germline CDR1 is KGHDR and CDR2 SFDVKD. CDR3 region: CATRDSVFSGEQFF. Here the CDR3 DNA reads TGTGCCACCAGGGACTCCGTCTTTTCTGGTGAGCAGTTCTTC.

This sequence joins TRBV7-2 and TRBJ1-3; TRBD1 aligns across 7 bases. There are 17 residues in the CDR3. From germline, CDR1 is SGHTA and CDR2 FQGNSA. V was clipped by 1 base and J by 4 bases; unmatched bases: 10. This chain's CDR3 is CASSLEGGGAIGNTIYF. Here the CDR3 DNA reads TGTGCCAGCAGCTTAGAGGGAGGGGGCGCGATCGGAAACACCATATATTTT.

The gene calls are TRBV27 and TRBJ2-7; D gene ambiguous. Germline V gene lookup returns CDR1 MNHEY and CDR2 SMNVEV (reference sequence). The length of the CDR3 is 17 residues. The V end was cut by 0 bases, the J end by 4 bases, with 19 bases between. CDR3 DNA: TGTGCCAGCAGTTTATCGTCGTTAAGCCCGCTCGGTTACGAGCAGTACTTC. Translation gives CASSLSSLSPLGYEQYF.

This CDR3 reads CASSLLGGSTTDTQYF. The CDR3 DNA is TGCGCCAGCAGCTTGCTGGGGGGGAGTACCACAGATACGCAGTATTTT. The chain combines TRBV5-1 with TRBJ2-3, with 7 nucleotides matching TRBD2. The CDR3 has 16 amino acids. Germline CDR1 reads SGHRS; CDR2 reads YFSETQ. Trimming removed 1 base from V and 2 bases from J; junction bases left unmatched: 7.

The gene calls are TRBV29-1 and TRBJ1-1; D unresolved. From germline, CDR1 is SQVTM and CDR2 ANQGSEA. Trimming removed 4 bases from V and 0 bases from J, with 9 bases in between. CDR3 length equals 13 residues. The CDR3 sequence: CSVVGEMNTEAFF. The DNA for the CDR3 is TGCAGCGTTGTCGGAGAAATGAACACTGAAGCTTTCTTT.